The 15 T cell receptor beta chains below were found in one sample sequenced in a study of T cell changes during pregnancy in multiple sclerosis. Method: immunoSEQ multiplex PCR; TCRdb's copy keeps in-frame clones and lacks some. The table lists around 40,000 clones, around 92% of them singletons, with more than 20% in the top ten. Sequencing used CD8+ T cells from peripheral blood mononuclear cells, obtained before pregnancy. Receptor source: a female donor with multiple sclerosis, enrolled in a pregnancy study.

This chain uses TRBV28 with TRBJ2-7; 8 bases align to TRBD2. V gave up 3 bases and J gave up 0 bases; unmatched junction bases: 7. Germline CDR1 and CDR2: MDHEN and SYDVKM. The CDR3 has 16 residues. The CDR3 here is CASSFQRELPSYEQYF. For the CDR3, the DNA is TGTGCCAGCAGTTTCCAGCGGGAGCTCCCCTCCTACGAGCAGTACTTC.

This chain connects TRBV28 to TRBJ2-7, with 8 bases matching TRBD2. The CDR3 loop spans 14 amino acids. Germline trimming cut 5 bases from V and 1 base from J; bases unmatched to any gene: 4. Germline V gene sequence: CDR1 MDHEN, CDR2 SYDVKM. In DNA, the CDR3 is TGTGCCAGCAGTGTGAGCGGGAGTTCCTACGAGCAGTACTTC. Its translation: CASSVSGSSYEQYF. Based on the CDR3 plus reference TRBV28 and TRBJ2-7, the full variable domain is DVKVTQSSRYLVKRTGEKVFLECVQDMDHENMFWYRQDPGLGLRLIYFSYDVKMKEKGDIPEGYSVSREKKERFSLILESASTNQTSMYLCASSVSGSSYEQYFGPGTRLTVT.

There are a few counts of this clone. The CDR3 here is CASSGPAGGVLSYEQYF. CDR3 nucleotides: TGTGCCAGCAGTGGCCCGGCGGGGGGAGTATTGTCCTACGAGCAGTACTTC. J is TRBJ2-7 and V is TRBV2, with 8 bases fitting TRBD2. Germline V lookup: CDR1 SNHLY, CDR2 FYNNEI. This CDR3 contains 17 residues. J was trimmed by 1 base and V by 4 bases; bases with no gene match: 12. Filled out from reference TRBV2 and TRBJ2-7, the complete variable domain reads EPEVTQTPSHQVTQMGQEVILRCVPISNHLYFYWYRQILGQKVEFLVSFYNNEISEKSEIFDDQFSVERPDGSNFTLKIRSTKLEDSAMYFCASSGPAGGVLSYEQYFGPGTRLTVT.

The chain uses TRBV7-9 and TRBJ2-7; D uncertain. V was pared by 1 base and J by 5 bases, with 3 bases between. The CDR3 extends over 11 amino acids. Germline V gives CDR1 SEHNR, CDR2 FQNEAQ (reference sequence). The CDR3 nucleotides are TGTGCCAGCAGCTTAGATAACGAGCAGTACTTC. Its protein product is CASSLDNEQYF.

The CDR3, as DNA: TGCGCCAGCAGCTCGAGCGGGCCATCCTACGAGCAGTACTTC. This translates into CASSSSGPSYEQYF. The chain is built from TRBV5-1 and TRBJ2-7, with a weak D call TRBD2 (6 bases). CDR1 SGHRS and CDR2 YFSETQ come from the germline V gene. Trimming shortened V by 3 bases and J by 1 base, and 11 bases separated the two germline ends. This CDR3 is 14 amino acids long.

The gene calls are TRBV9 and TRBJ2-7; tentatively, D is TRBD2 (5 bases). This CDR3 is 14 amino acids long. Trimming left V 3 bases short and J 0 bases short, with 10 bases between. Germline-derived CDR1 and CDR2 are SGDLS and YYNGEE. The CDR3 here is CASSAEDSSYEQYF. Here the CDR3 DNA reads TGTGCCAGCAGCGCCGAGGACTCCTCCTACGAGCAGTACTTC.

This clone was detected once. The chain employs TRBV27 and TRBJ1-1; D ambiguous. Germline lookup yields CDR1 MNHEY and CDR2 SMNVEV (reference sequence). The CDR3 consists of 13 residues. Deletions cut 4 bases from V and 0 bases from J, with 6 bases between. The CDR3 here is CASSYSVNTEAFF. Written as DNA, the CDR3 is TGTGCCAGCAGTTATAGTGTGAACACTGAAGCTTTCTTT.

This chain connects TRBV6-5 to TRBJ1-2; perhaps TRBD1 as D (5 bases). The CDR3 covers 16 residues. Germline loops: CDR1 MNHEY, CDR2 SVGAGI. Trimming took off 0 bases at V and 0 bases at J, with 11 bases between the two ends. CDR3 DNA: TGTGCCAGCAGTTACTCTCCAGGGCCATCTAACTATGGCTACACCTTC. Translated, it gives CASSYSPGPSNYGYTF.

V gene TRBV6-4 combines with J gene TRBJ2-1; 11 bases agree with TRBD2. Germline CDR1 reads MRHNA; CDR2 reads SNTAGT. The CDR3 loop spans 15 amino acids. The J segment lost 9 bases and the V segment lost 3 bases, leaving 7 bases of the junction unmatched. CDR3 amino acids: CASSELAGERGEQFF. CDR3 DNA sequence: TGTGCCAGCAGTGAACTAGCGGGGGAGAGGGGTGAGCAGTTCTTC.

Regarding this clone: The same CDR3 arises from other DNA sequences in this sample as well. The chain joins TRBV5-4 to TRBJ2-7, with D possibly matching TRBD1 (5 bases). This CDR3 is 14 amino acids long. Per germline, CDR1 SGHNT and CDR2 YYREEE (reference sequence). V was clipped by 0 bases and J by 3 bases, with 10 bases between them. The CDR3 loop is CASSLGQGSYEQYF. Here the CDR3 DNA reads TGTGCCAGCAGCTTGGGGCAGGGAAGCTACGAGCAGTACTTC. Looking up the rest from reference TRBV5-4 and TRBJ2-7 gives the full variable domain: ETGVTQSPTHLIKTRGQQVTLRCSSQSGHNTVSWYQQALGQGPQFIFQYYREEENGRGNFPPRFSGLQFPNYSSELNVNALELDDSALYLCASSLGQGSYEQYFGPGTRLTVT.

This clone was detected once. The genes are TRBV5-5 and TRBJ1-1; unclear D gene. Between the trimmed V and J ends, which lost 1 base and 4 bases, there was a span of 11 bases. Germline V gives CDR1 SGHKS, CDR2 YYEKEE (reference sequence). This CDR3 has 14 residues. Here the CDR3 DNA reads TGTGCCAGCAGCTTGCCCCCGTCGGGCACTGAAGCTTTCTTT. Translated: CASSLPPSGTEAFF.

The chain combines TRBV27 with TRBJ2-1; perhaps TRBD2 as D (5 bases). The CDR3 spans 15 residues. V gave up 3 bases and J gave up 2 bases, with 11 bases separating them. The V gene's germline CDR1 is MNHEY and CDR2 SMNVEV (reference sequence). The CDR3 reads CASSLGAGTYNEQFF. The DNA for the CDR3 is TGTGCCAGCAGTTTGGGTGCGGGCACCTACAATGAGCAGTTCTTC.

The rearrangement links TRBV7-9 to TRBJ2-1, with 8 bases fitting TRBD2. The germline V gene has CDR1 SEHNR and CDR2 FQNEAQ (reference sequence). V trimming: 3 bases; J trimming: 10 bases; junction bases outside the gene matches: 14. The CDR3 length is 16 residues. The CDR3 region is CASSFPGTSSQKEQFF. In DNA form, the CDR3 reads TGTGCCAGCAGCTTCCCCGGGACTAGTTCCCAAAAGGAGCAGTTCTTC.

The chain combines TRBV7-9 with TRBJ1-1; D unresolved. V was shortened by 5 bases and J by 1 base, with 11 bases between the two germline ends. CDR1 SEHNR and CDR2 FQNEAQ come from the germline V gene (reference sequence). The CDR3 runs to 14 residues. The CDR3 DNA is TGTGCCAGCAGCGTTCCTACAGAGAACACTGAAGCTTTCTTT. Encoded protein: CASSVPTENTEAFF.

This chain joins TRBV6-5 and TRBJ1-6, with 8 bases matching TRBD1. The CDR3 has 12 amino acids. Trimming took 2 bases from V and 12 from J; bases not matched to a gene: 0. Germline V gene lookup returns CDR1 MNHEY and CDR2 SVGAGI. CDR3 in DNA: TGTGCCAGCAGTTACGGACAGGGACCCCTCCACTTT. Translation gives CASSYGQGPLHF.